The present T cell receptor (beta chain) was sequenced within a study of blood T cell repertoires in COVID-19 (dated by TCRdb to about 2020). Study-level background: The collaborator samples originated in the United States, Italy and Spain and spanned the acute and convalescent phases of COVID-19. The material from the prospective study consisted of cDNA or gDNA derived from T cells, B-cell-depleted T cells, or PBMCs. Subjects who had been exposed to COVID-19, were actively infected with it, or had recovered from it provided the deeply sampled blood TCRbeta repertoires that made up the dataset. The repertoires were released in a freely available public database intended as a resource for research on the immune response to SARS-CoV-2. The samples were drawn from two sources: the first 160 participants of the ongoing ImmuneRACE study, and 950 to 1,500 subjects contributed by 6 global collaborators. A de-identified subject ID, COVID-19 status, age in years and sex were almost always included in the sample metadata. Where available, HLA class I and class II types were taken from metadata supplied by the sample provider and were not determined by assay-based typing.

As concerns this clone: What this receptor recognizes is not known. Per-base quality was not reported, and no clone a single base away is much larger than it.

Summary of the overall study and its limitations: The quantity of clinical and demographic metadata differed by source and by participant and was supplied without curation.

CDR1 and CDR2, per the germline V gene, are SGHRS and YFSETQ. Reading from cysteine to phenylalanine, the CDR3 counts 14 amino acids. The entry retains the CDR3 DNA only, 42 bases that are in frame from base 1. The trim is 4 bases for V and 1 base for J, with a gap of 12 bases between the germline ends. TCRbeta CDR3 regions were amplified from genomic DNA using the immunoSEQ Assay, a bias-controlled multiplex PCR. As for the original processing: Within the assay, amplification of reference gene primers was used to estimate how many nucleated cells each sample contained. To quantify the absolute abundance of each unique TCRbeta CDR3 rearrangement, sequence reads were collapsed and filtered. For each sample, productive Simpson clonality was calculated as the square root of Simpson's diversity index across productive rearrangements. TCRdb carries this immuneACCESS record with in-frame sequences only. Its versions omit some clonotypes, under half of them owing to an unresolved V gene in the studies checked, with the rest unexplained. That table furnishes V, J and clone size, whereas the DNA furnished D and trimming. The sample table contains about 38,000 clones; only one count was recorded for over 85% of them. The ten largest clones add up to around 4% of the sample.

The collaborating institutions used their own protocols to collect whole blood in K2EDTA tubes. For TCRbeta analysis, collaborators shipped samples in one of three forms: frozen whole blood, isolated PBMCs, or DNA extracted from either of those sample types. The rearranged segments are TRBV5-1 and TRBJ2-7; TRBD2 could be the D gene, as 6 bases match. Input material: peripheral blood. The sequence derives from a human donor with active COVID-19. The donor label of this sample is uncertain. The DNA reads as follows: TGCGCCAGCAGCCCAGCCGGGGGATCCTACGAGCAGTACTTC. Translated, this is CASSPAGGSYEQYF.